Presented here are 8 T cell receptor beta chains from one specimen sequenced in a study of T cell responses to AZD1222 COVID-19 vaccine. Generated by immunoSEQ multiplex PCR, the TCRdb table keeps only in-frame clones and is missing some. This sample has around 100,000 clones, with about 90% found just once. Sequenced here: peripheral blood, sampled on day 0 of MenACWY control vaccination. The receptors were sampled from an adult in good health.

This chain connects TRBV30 to TRBJ1-1; D is uncertain. CDR3 length: 11 residues. The germline V gene encodes CDR1 GTSNPN and CDR2 SVGIG (reference sequence). V shed 4 bases and J shed 8 bases, with 11 bases lying between them. As DNA, the CDR3 is TGTGCCTGGACAATCGGGCAGGAAGCTTTCTTT. It is translated as CAWTIGQEAFF.

The rearrangement joins TRBV10-2 to TRBJ2-1; the match to TRBD1 covers 8 bases. With 10 bases clipped from V and 5 bases from J, the junction kept 4 bases outside the gene matches. Germline V lookup: CDR1 WSHSY, CDR2 SAAADI. The CDR3 has 12 amino acids. The CDR3 here is CATTTGDNEQFF. CDR3 coding DNA: TGCGCCACTACGACAGGGGACAATGAGCAGTTCTTC.

This chain links TRBV28 with TRBJ1-5, with D possibly being TRBD1 (5 bases). There are 17 residues in the CDR3. Germline assignment: CDR1 MDHEN and CDR2 SYDVKM. V was shortened by 6 bases and J by 0 bases, with 18 bases between the two germline ends. DNA for the CDR3: TGTGCCAGCAGCTCACAAGGGGCCCCCTTTAGCAATCAGCCCCAGCATTTT. Residues: CASSSQGAPFSNQPQHF.

This clone came up once. The genes are TRBV7-2 and TRBJ1-2; no clear D gene. The germline V gene has CDR1 SGHTA and CDR2 FQGNSA. Trimming cost V 4 bases and J 4 bases, with 7 bases left between them. The CDR3 length is 12 residues. CDR3 nucleotides: TGTGCCAGCAGCTCAGGTTCCTATGGCTACACCTTC. This encodes CASSSGSYGYTF.

This clone was detected only once. The rearrangement joins TRBV4-3 to TRBJ1-4; the D is unclear. V lost 0 bases, J lost 7 bases, and 15 bases lay in between. The CDR3 contains 16 residues. Germline loops: CDR1 LGHNA, CDR2 YSLEER. CDR3 loop: CASSQDLGTWGEKLFF. CDR3 nucleotide sequence: TGCGCCAGCAGCCAAGATCTGGGTACGTGGGGTGAAAAACTGTTTTTT.

This rearrangement joins TRBV7-2 to TRBJ2-3; D possibly corresponds to TRBD1 (5 bases). CDR1 is SGHTA, CDR2 FQGNSA, per germline. CDR3 length: 15 residues. V gave up 8 bases and J gave up 2 bases, with 17 bases separating them. The CDR3 DNA reads as TGTGCCAGCGGTGGGGCCCGGCCGGACACAGATACGCAGTATTTT. This gives the protein CASGGARPDTDTQYF.

The chain recombines TRBV25-1 with TRBJ1-3; TRBD1 is a possible D gene (6 bases). Trimming removed 1 base from V and 0 bases from J, with 10 bases in between. CDR1 is MGHDK, CDR2 SYGVNS, per germline. The CDR3 totals 16 residues. CDR3 nucleotide sequence: TGTGCCAGCAGTGAATCCGGACAGCACTCTGGAAACACCATATATTTT. Encoded protein: CASSESGQHSGNTIYF.

The chain combines TRBV3-1 (or the pseudogene TRBV3-2) with TRBJ2-1, with a weak D call TRBD1 (6 bases). Germline V CDR1 and CDR2: LGHDT, YNNKEL (reference sequence). The CDR3 has 14 residues. V was pared by 1 base and J by 3 bases, with 7 bases between. This chain's CDR3 is CASSQAGVYNEQFF. In DNA, the CDR3 is TGTGCCAGCAGCCAAGCAGGGGTCTACAATGAGCAGTTCTTC.